This T cell receptor (beta chain) was found in a study of sequential checkpoint blockade in melanoma. Study summary: Patients were randomized 1:1 to nivolumab-then-ipilimumab or ipilimumab-then-nivolumab first-line. Both treatment sequences were followed by maintenance nivolumab.

Germline lookup yields CDR1 MNHEY and CDR2 SMNVEV (reference sequence). The CDR3 sequence is 14 residues long. Trimming removed 6 bases from V and 7 bases from J, with 19 bases in between. Treatment of the sample: randomized to nivolumab then ipilimumab (arm A) or the reverse (arm B). Patients had received no earlier DNA-damaging chemotherapy. Live CD3+CD8+ CD19− CD56− cells were sorted from PBMCs. The method was immunoSEQ multiplex PCR; TCRdb's version includes in-frame clones alone and lacks a portion of them. Among 8,400 or so clones, roughly 80% were seen once, and the ten largest hold 18%. This receptor was identified in a human donor with melanoma. The V and J genes are TRBV27 and TRBJ2-7; D is possibly TRBD1 (6 bases). The sequencing here drew on CD8+ T cells sorted from blood (inferred from file names), taken from a patient given nivolumab and ipilimumab in sequence. The chain's CDR3 is CASRGWQGLGEQYF. Written as DNA, the CDR3 is TGTGCCAGCAGGGGGTGGCAGGGGCTGGGGGAGCAGTACTTC.